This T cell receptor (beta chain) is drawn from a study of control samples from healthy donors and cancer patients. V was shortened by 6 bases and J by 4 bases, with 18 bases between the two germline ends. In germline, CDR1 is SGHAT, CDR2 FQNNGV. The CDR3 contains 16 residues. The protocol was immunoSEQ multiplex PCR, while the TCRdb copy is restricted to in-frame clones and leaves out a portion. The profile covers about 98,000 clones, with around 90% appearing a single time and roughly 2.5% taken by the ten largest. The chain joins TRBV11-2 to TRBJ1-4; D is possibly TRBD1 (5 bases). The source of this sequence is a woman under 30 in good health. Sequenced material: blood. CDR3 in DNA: TGTGCCAGCAGTAGTGCGCGGGACGGCTATAATGAAAAACTGTTTTTT. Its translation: CASSSARDGYNEKLFF.